This T cell receptor beta chain was profiled in a study of shared clonotypes between healthy human individuals. The study, taken as a whole, reports: Clonotype sharing among donors was thought likely to change with sequencing depth. The researchers took only blood, and tissue repertoires probably look different.

Several immunoSEQ 96-well plates shared each subset's DNA, each plate a replicate. Some clones are missing from TCRdb's copy, which holds only in-frame ones; the method was immunoSEQ multiplex PCR. This sample has approximately 500,000 clones; 70% to 80% occur once, and the top ten carry around 13%. For this clone: Its antigen remains unknown.

This sequence was found in a woman between 40 and 55 years old in good health. Some clones in this sample may be carry-over from other donors' samples. The specimen was PBMCs.

The CDR3 protein is CTRDRGGHGYTF. CDR3 nucleotide sequence: TGCACCCGGGACAGGGGGGGGCATGGCTACACCTTC. J is TRBJ1-2 and V is TRBV29-1; 11 positions agree with TRBD1. Germline V gene data show CDR1 as SQVTM and CDR2 as ANQGSEA. CDR3 length: 12 residues.